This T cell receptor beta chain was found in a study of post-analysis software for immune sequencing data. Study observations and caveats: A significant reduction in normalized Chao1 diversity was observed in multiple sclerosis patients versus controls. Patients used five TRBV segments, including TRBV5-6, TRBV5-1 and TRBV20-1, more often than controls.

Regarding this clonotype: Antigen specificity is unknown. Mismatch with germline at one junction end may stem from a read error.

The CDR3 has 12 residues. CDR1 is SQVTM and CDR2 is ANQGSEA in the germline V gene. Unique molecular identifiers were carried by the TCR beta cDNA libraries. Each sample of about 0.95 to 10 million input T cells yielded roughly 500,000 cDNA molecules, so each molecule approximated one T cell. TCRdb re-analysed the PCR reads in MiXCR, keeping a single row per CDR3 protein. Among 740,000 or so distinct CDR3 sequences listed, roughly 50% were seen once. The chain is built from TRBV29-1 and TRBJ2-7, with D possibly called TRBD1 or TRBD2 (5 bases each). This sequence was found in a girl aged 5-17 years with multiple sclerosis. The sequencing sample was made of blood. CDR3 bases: TGCAGCCTTGAGGGGAGAACCTACGAGCAGTACTTC. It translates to CSLEGRTYEQYF.